There are many counts of the clone carrying this T cell receptor (beta chain). Antigen specificity is unknown. The germline CDR1 and CDR2 sequences are DFQATT and SNEGSKA (reference sequence). The V segment lost 2 bases and the J segment 2 bases; nucleotides outside the gene matches: 9. The CDR3 length is 17 residues. Genomic DNA provided the template from which TCR beta CDR3 was amplified by two-round multiplex PCR. Used in first-round PCR were primers specific to each TRBV and TRBJ gene. TCRdb reanalysed the multiplex PCR reads using MiXCR and keeps one entry per CDR3 protein. The table includes more than 30,000 distinct CDR3 sequences, about 39% detected once. The data derive from a study of prognosis after radiotherapy for stage I lung cancer. General observations from the study: Patients given stereotactic body radiation therapy showed fewer unique TCR clones afterward, median about 10,000 versus 6,900. It was reported that patients with metastases and those without them differed in TRBV and TRBJ gene usage.

The chain couples TRBV20-1 to TRBJ2-7; 13 nucleotides align to TRBD2. The specimen was PBMCs, collected before or after stereotactic body radiation therapy (not recorded which). The receptor comes from a donor aged 50 or older with non-small cell lung cancer. CDR3 bases: TGCAGTGCTAGACCCGCCCTGACTAGCGGGAGGCCCTACGAGCAGTACTTC. This encodes CSARPALTSGRPYEQYF.